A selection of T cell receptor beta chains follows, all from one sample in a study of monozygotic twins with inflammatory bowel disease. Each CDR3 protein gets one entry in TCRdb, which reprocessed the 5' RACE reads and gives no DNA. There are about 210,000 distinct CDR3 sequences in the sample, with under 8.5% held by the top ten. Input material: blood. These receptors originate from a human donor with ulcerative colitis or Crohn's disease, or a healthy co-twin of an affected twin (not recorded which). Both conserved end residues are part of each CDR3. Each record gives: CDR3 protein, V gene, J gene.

CASSERGLPSTDTQYF	TRBV2	TRBJ2-3
CASSRTGVAYEQYF	TRBV5-6	TRBJ2-7
CAISGLTTSGRASEQYF	TRBV10-3	TRBJ2-7
CASSQDQSASTDTQYF	TRBV4-1	TRBJ2-3
CAISERTDSGNTIYF	TRBV10-3	TRBJ1-3
CASSLASGSKNMQYF	TRBV5-4	TRBJ2-4
CASSPPGQGLYEQYF	TRBV27	TRBJ2-7
CASSLVAEIYGYTF	TRBV7-9	TRBJ1-2
CSVANLGDRIKAFF	TRBV29-1	TRBJ1-1
CASSPGFSSGNTIYF	TRBV3-1	TRBJ1-3
CASSTGVHYGYTF	TRBV12-3/TRBV12-4	TRBJ1-2
CASSLASDEKLFF	TRBV7-2	TRBJ1-4
CSVVLAGFTDTQYF	TRBV29-1	TRBJ2-3
CASSLTGDDEAFF	TRBV7-3	TRBJ1-1
CASSSVKGNRVNTEAFF	TRBV7-9	TRBJ1-1
CASSLGLAGGEQFF	TRBV7-3	TRBJ2-1
CASLGASGFLYNEQFF	TRBV5-5	TRBJ2-1
CASSSTGVPYEQYF	TRBV12-3/TRBV12-4	TRBJ2-7